These 8 T cell receptor beta chains came from one sample sequenced in a study of monozygotic twins with inflammatory bowel disease. TCRdb reprocessed the 5' RACE reads, with one entry per CDR3 protein and no DNA. This specimen shows approximately 330,000 distinct CDR3 sequences; the ten leading clones hold approximately 2%. Sequences were obtained from blood. The receptors derive from a human donor with ulcerative colitis or Crohn's disease, or a healthy co-twin of an affected twin (not recorded which).

The J gene is TRBJ2-7, the V gene TRBV29-1; lacking DNA, the TRBD2 call made by TCRdb goes unchecked. This CDR3 region has 12 residues. Germline V gives CDR1 SQVTM, CDR2 ANQGSEA. CDR3 amino acids: CSVLAGGDEQYF.

The chain employs TRBV7-2 and TRBJ2-6. Per germline, CDR1 SGHTA and CDR2 FQGNSA. The CDR3 is made up of 17 amino acids. The CDR3 reads CASSLVGYNSGANVLTF.

The rearrangement links TRBV12-3 or TRBV12-4 to TRBJ2-7; as DNA is missing, the TRBD2 call by TCRdb cannot be tested. The CDR3 covers 17 residues. CDR3 loop: CASSFDVGAGGSYEQYF.

The rearrangement joins TRBV9 to TRBJ2-2. This CDR3 contains 17 residues. CDR1 and CDR2 (germline): SGDLS, YYNGEE. CDR3 residues: CASSVASASGYTGELFF.

The chain carries TRBV10-2 and TRBJ1-1; the D call from TCRdb, TRBD1, cannot be confirmed without DNA. CDR3 size: 14 residues. The germline V gene encodes CDR1 WSHSY and CDR2 SAAADI. CDR3 sequence: CASRKTGGNTEAFF.

V usage is TRBV5-1 and J usage is TRBJ1-6. The CDR3 length is 13 residues. Germline CDR1 and CDR2: SGHRS and YFSETQ. The CDR3 spells CASSGERNSPLHF. Drawing the rest from reference TRBV5-1 and TRBJ1-6, the complete variable domain is KAGVTQTPRYLIKTRGQQVTLSCSPISGHRSVSWYQQTPGQGLQFLFEYFSETQRNKGNFPGRFSGRQFSNSRSEMNVSTLELGDSALYLCASSGERNSPLHFGNGTRLTVT.

The chain uses TRBV5-1 and TRBJ2-5. The CDR3 has 13 amino acids. Germline CDR1 and CDR2: SGHRS and YFSETQ. The CDR3 sequence: CASSLGGKETQYF.

This chain joins TRBV19 and TRBJ2-3; TCRdb lists TRBD1, though no DNA is available to test this call. The CDR3 spans 15 residues. Germline CDR1 and CDR2: LNHDA and SQIVND (reference sequence). This CDR3 reads CASRGSGARTDTQYF.